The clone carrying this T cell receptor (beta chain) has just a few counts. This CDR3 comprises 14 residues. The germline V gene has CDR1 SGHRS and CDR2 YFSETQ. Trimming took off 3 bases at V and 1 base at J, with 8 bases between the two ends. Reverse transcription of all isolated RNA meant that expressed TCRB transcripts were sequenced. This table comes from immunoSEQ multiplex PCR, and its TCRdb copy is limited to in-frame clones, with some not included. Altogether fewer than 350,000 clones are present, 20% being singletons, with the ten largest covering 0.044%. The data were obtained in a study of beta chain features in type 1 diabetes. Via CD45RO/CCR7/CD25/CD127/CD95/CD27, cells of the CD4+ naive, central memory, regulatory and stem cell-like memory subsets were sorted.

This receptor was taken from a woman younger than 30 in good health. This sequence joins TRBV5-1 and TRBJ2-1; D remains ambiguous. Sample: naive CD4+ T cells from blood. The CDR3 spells CASSSSVSYNEQFF. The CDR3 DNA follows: TGCGCCAGCAGCTCCAGCGTATCCTACAATGAGCAGTTCTTC.